These 12 T cell receptor beta chains came from one sample sequenced in a study of T cells in Graves' hyperthyroidism and ophthalmopathy. Regions amplified from RNA transcripts were the TCR beta CDR3 regions. The study used the HTBI primer set for a first-round RT-PCR of the TCR CDR3. TCRdb re-derived calls from the multiplex PCR reads in MiXCR, one entry per CDR3 protein. This sample has approximately 220,000 distinct CDR3 sequences; 15% to 20% occur once, and the top ten carry roughly two fifths. The sequenced sample consisted of blood. These receptors all come from a man in his forties with Graves' hyperthyroidism.

The CDR3 loop reads CAWSVTQGDGYTF. CDR3 in DNA: TGTGCCTGGAGTGTAACTCAGGGGGATGGCTACACCTTC. V gene TRBV30 combines with J gene TRBJ1-2, with 7 bases fitting TRBD1. Trimming at V came to 0 bases and at J to 6 bases, leaving 4 bases not matched to a gene. Germline lookup yields CDR1 GTSNPN and CDR2 SVGIG (reference sequence). This CDR3 is built from 13 residues.

Comments on this clonotype: A read error may account for a junction end that differs from germline. The genes are TRBV30 and TRBJ2-5, with D perhaps TRBD2 (7 bases). CDR1 and CDR2 (germline): GTSNPN, SVGIG (reference sequence). The length of the CDR3 is 15 residues. The CDR3 region is CAWGVGGASRETQYF. The CDR3 DNA reads TGTGCCTGGGGTGTGGGGGGGGCGAGTAGGGAGACCCAGTACTTC.

This clonotype was counted a few times. The chain joins TRBV2 to TRBJ2-7, with no clear D. Germline CDR1 reads SNHLY; CDR2 reads FYNNEI. The germline V and J ends were trimmed by 3 bases and 0 bases, with 15 bases remaining between them. The CDR3 sequence is 16 residues long. As DNA, the CDR3 is TGTGCCAGCAGTGATTACCGCTCCATTAACTCCTACGAGCAGTACTTC. Amino acids: CASSDYRSINSYEQYF.

In the case of this clonotype: A clone one base away is much larger, so this may be a read error. The chain joins TRBV7-6 to TRBJ1-1, with 10 nucleotides matching TRBD1. The CDR3 length is 15 residues. Per the germline V gene, CDR1 is SGHVS and CDR2 is FNYEAQ. The CDR3 DNA reads TGTGCCAGCAGCTCCCAGGGGACAGGGGCCAGTGAAGCTCTCTTT. This codes for CASSSQGTGASEALF.

J is TRBJ1-2 and V is TRBV19, with D unresolved. The length of the CDR3 is 13 residues. CDR1 and CDR2 from the germline V gene are LNHDA and SQIVND (reference sequence). Trimming pared 6 bases from V and 4 bases from J, leaving 12 bases between. CDR3 coding DNA: TGTGCCAGTAGCCCCGAGGGATCCTATGGCTACACCTTC. This gives the protein CASSPEGSYGYTF.

In its sample, this clonotype was seen many times. The rearrangement uses TRBV6-1 and TRBJ2-3; a possible D gene is TRBD2 (5 bases). The length of the CDR3 is 13 residues. Germline V gene sequence: CDR1 MNHNS, CDR2 SASEGT. V lost 5 bases to trimming and J lost 4 bases, with 10 bases between them. CDR3: CASSPDFADTQYF. The CDR3 DNA sequence: TGTGCCAGCAGTCCGGACTTTGCAGATACGCAGTATTTT.

On this clonotype: With a much larger clone just one base away, this may be a read error. This rearrangement joins TRBV2 to TRBJ1-1; a possible D gene is TRBD1 (6 bases). Germline V gene data show CDR1 as SNHLY and CDR2 as FYNNEI. V was trimmed by 6 bases and J by 4 bases, leaving 24 bases between them. This CDR3 contains 17 residues. The CDR3 protein is CASRGERGITMSTEAFF. Here the CDR3 DNA reads TGTGCCAGCAGGGGAGAAAGGGGGATCACCATGAGCACTGAAGCTTTCTTT.

This clonotype has ten or more counts. CDR3 nucleotide sequence: TGCAGTGCTAGTGTATCAGGGGCGGGGGAAAAACTGTTTTTT. Translated: CSASVSGAGEKLFF. This chain connects TRBV20-1 to TRBJ1-4, with D perhaps matching TRBD1 (6 bases). Trimming stripped 3 bases from V and 8 bases from J, with 16 bases between. The CDR3 runs to 14 residues. Germline values: CDR1 DFQATT, CDR2 SNEGSKA (reference sequence).

As concerns this clonotype: A much larger clone sits a single nucleotide away, making a read error possible. This sequence joins TRBV29-1 and TRBJ2-5; D remains ambiguous. The CDR3 totals 12 residues. Trimming stripped 6 bases from V and 10 bases from J, with 18 bases between. Looked up from germline, CDR1 is SQVTM and CDR2 is ANQGSEA. The CDR3 is CSVYSAGYDQYF. The CDR3 region has the DNA TGCAGCGTGTATTCGGCAGGCTACGACCAGTACTTC.

This clonotype was found many times. A read error may account for a junction end that differs from germline. This chain uses TRBV15 with TRBJ2-7; 8 bases match TRBD2. CDR3 size: 15 residues. Germline CDR1 reads LNHNV; CDR2 reads YYDKDF (reference sequence). The DNA for the CDR3 is TGTGCCACCAGAAGAGGACGGGGGGGAATGACGGAGCAGTACTTC. Its translation: CATRRGRGGMTEQYF.

This clonotype was recorded at least ten times. V and J are TRBV9 and TRBJ1-6; D uncertain. The CDR3 loop spans 15 amino acids. The V end lost 4 bases, the J end lost 10 bases, and 18 bases lay between the germline ends. In germline, CDR1 is SGDLS, CDR2 YYNGEE. DNA of the CDR3: TGTGCCAGCAGCAACTTGGACGGGCCTGGATCACCCCTCCACTTT. Its translation is CASSNLDGPGSPLHF.

The gene calls are TRBV5-6 and TRBJ2-7; D call uncertain. The CDR3 is 14 residues long. V lost 1 base, J lost 2 bases, and 10 bases lay in between. Germline lookup yields CDR1 SGHDT and CDR2 YYEEEE. In DNA form, the CDR3 reads TGTGCCAGCAGCTTGTCATTGGGCACCTACGAGCAGTACTTC. Its translation: CASSLSLGTYEQYF.